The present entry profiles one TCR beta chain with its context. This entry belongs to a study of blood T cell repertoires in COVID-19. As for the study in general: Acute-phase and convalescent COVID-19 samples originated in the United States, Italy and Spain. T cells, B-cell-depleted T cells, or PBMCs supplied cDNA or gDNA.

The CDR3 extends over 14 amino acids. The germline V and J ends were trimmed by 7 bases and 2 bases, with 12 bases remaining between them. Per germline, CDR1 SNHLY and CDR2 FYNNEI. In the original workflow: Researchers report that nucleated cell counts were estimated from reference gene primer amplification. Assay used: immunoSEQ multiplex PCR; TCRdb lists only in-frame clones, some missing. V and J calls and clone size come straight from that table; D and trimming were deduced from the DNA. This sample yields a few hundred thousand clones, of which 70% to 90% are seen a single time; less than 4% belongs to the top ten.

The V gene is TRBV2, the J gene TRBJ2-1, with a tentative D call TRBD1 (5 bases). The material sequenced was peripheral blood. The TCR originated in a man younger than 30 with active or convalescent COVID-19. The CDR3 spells CASKAQGAYNEQFF. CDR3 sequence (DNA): TGTGCCAGCAAGGCGCAGGGCGCCTACAATGAGCAGTTCTTC.